Listed below are T cell receptor beta chains from one sample, sequenced in a study of blood T cell repertoires in COVID-19. Measured with immunoSEQ multiplex PCR; TCRdb has only the in-frame clones, and not every one. The table records some 700,000 clones, approximately 90% of them present only once. Sequenced: peripheral blood. All receptors derive from a woman under 30 with acute or convalescent COVID-19. Both conserved end residues are part of each CDR3. The order of the fields is V gene, J gene, clone size, D gene, CDR3 protein, CDR3 DNA. D genes are given only for firm matches. A row's size may be missing; if present it is once, few, many or a size class.

TRBV9	TRBJ1-2	.	TRBD1	CASSPAGGLDGYTF	TGTGCCAGCAGCCCGGCAGGGGGCCTCGATGGCTACACCTTC
TRBV7-9	TRBJ1-2	.	TRBD1	CASSLGVAGGSYGYTF	TGTGCCAGCAGCTTAGGGGTGGCAGGGGGTTCCTATGGCTACACCTTC
TRBV7-9	TRBJ2-3	.	.	CASSPPPGGAISDTQYF	TGTGCCAGCAGCCCACCCCCTGGGGGGGCGATATCAGATACGCAGTATTTT
TRBV10-3	TRBJ1-2	.	.	CAINQGSRYGYTF	TGTGCCATCAACCAGGGGTCCCGCTATGGCTACACCTTC
TRBV7-8	TRBJ1-2	.	TRBD1	CASSQRWTGHGYTF	TGTGCCAGCAGCCAAAGGTGGACAGGGCATGGCTACACCTTC
TRBV28	TRBJ1-2	.	.	CASSFVVGANYGYTF	TGTGCCAGCAGTTTCGTTGTGGGAGCTAACTATGGCTACACCTTC
TRBV19	TRBJ1-5	.	.	CASTSTGSQPQHF	TGTGCCAGTACCTCGACGGGTAGTCAGCCCCAGCATTTT
TRBV25-1	TRBJ2-7	.	.	CASSASYEQYF	TGTGCCAGCAGTGCGAGTTACGAGCAGTACTTC
TRBV4-1	TRBJ2-3	.	.	CASSQESRFAGAKDTQYF	TGCGCCAGCAGCCAAGAGAGTCGTTTTGCGGGGGCCAAGGATACGCAGTATTTT
TRBV10-3	TRBJ2-1	.	TRBD1	CAIFPGTGFADEQFF	TGTGCCATCTTCCCCGGGACAGGGTTTGCGGATGAGCAGTTCTTC
TRBV29-1	TRBJ1-2	once	TRBD1	CSVGQGGGYTF	TGCAGCGTTGGACAGGGTGGTGGCTACACCTTC
TRBV7-2	TRBJ1-4	.	TRBD1	CASSLRQGVNEKLFF	TGTGCCAGCAGCTTACGACAGGGGGTTAATGAAAAACTGTTTTTT
TRBV6-5	TRBJ2-7	.	.	CASSYSYSYEQYF	TGTGCCAGCAGTTACTCGTATAGCTACGAGCAGTACTTC
TRBV10-3	TRBJ2-1	once	TRBD1	CATSGTGKNEQFF	TGTGCCACATCCGGGACAGGGAAAAATGAGCAGTTCTTC
TRBV7-9	TRBJ1-1	.	.	CASSLGAGGAFF	TGTGCCAGCAGCTTAGGGGCGGGGGGAGCTTTCTTT
TRBV6-5	TRBJ1-6	.	.	CASSTGKIIYSPLHF	TGTGCCAGCAGTACAGGGAAGATAATTTATTCACCCCTCCACTTT
TRBV11-2	TRBJ1-6	.	TRBD1	CASSSRDRLNSPLHF	TGTGCCAGCAGCTCACGGGACAGGCTTAATTCACCCCTCCACTTT
TRBV5-5	TRBJ2-7	.	TRBD2	CASTHNSGTASYEQYF	TGTGCCAGCACCCATAATAGCGGGACGGCGTCCTACGAGCAGTACTTC
TRBV23-1	TRBJ1-1	.	.	CASSQSKRGGSTEAFF	TGCGCCAGCAGTCAATCTAAAAGAGGAGGTTCCACTGAAGCTTTCTTT
TRBV6-5	TRBJ2-1	.	.	CASRVGVSSYNEQFF	TGTGCCAGCAGGGTCGGGGTAAGCTCCTACAATGAGCAGTTCTTC
TRBV3-1/TRBV3-2	TRBJ1-1	.	.	CASSQEDGLHAFF	TGTGCCAGCAGCCAAGAAGACGGACTACATGCTTTCTTT
TRBV12-3/TRBV12-4	TRBJ2-4	.	.	CASSRSIKNIQYF	TGTGCCAGCAGTAGGAGTATTAAAAACATTCAGTACTTC
TRBV6-5	TRBJ2-7	.	TRBD1	CASSYSGTGGSYEQYF	TGTGCCAGCAGTTACTCCGGGACAGGGGGCTCCTACGAGCAGTACTTC
TRBV7-2	TRBJ2-1	.	TRBD2	CASSLVSGGAINEQFF	TGTGCCAGCAGCTTAGTTAGCGGGGGGGCCATCAATGAGCAGTTCTTC
TRBV18	TRBJ2-5	.	.	CASSAYPGRGETQYF	TGTGCCAGCTCAGCCTATCCGGGTCGGGGGGAGACCCAGTACTTC
TRBV4-1	TRBJ1-5	.	.	CASSQEYIQTWEAQHF	TGCGCCAGCAGCCAAGAGTATATCCAGACGTGGGAGGCCCAGCATTTT
TRBV21-1	TRBJ2-3	.	.	CASSKAPAGGPDTQYF	TGTGCCAGCAGCAAAGCGCCAGCGGGGGGGCCAGATACGCAGTATTTT
TRBV15	TRBJ2-3	once	TRBD1	CATSRELGTGDTQYF	TGTGCCACCAGCAGAGAGTTGGGGACAGGGGATACGCAGTATTTT
TRBV13	TRBJ2-7	.	.	CASSLDASGVAGEQYF	TGTGCCAGCAGCTTAGATGCTTCCGGGGTGGCGGGCGAGCAGTACTTC
TRBV7-2	TRBJ1-5	.	.	CASSDNSNQPQHF	TGTGCCAGCAGCGACAATAGCAATCAGCCCCAGCATTTT
TRBV5-1	TRBJ1-2	.	.	CASSHWTADPEFNGYTF	TGCGCCAGCAGTCATTGGACAGCGGACCCCGAATTTAATGGCTACACCTTC
TRBV28	TRBJ1-1	.	.	CASRVYRGGGTEAFF	TGTGCCAGCAGAGTTTATCGGGGAGGGGGAACTGAAGCTTTCTTT
TRBV28	TRBJ1-1	.	TRBD1	CASSQTSGGHTEAFF	TGTGCCAGCAGCCAGACCTCAGGGGGCCACACTGAAGCTTTCTTT
TRBV4-1	TRBJ2-3	once	.	CASSLTGDTQYF	TGCGCCAGCAGCCTCACGGGAGATACGCAGTATTTT
TRBV7-2	TRBJ1-2	.	.	CASSLNPVVDYGYTF	TGTGCCAGCAGCCTTAACCCCGTAGTAGATTATGGCTACACCTTC
TRBV2	TRBJ2-7	.	.	CASSEAGGTYEQYF	TGTGCCAGCAGTGAAGCGGGCGGGACCTACGAGCAGTACTTC
TRBV19	TRBJ1-5	once	TRBD1	CASRDRVNGNQPQHF	TGTGCCAGCCGGGACAGGGTCAATGGAAATCAGCCCCAGCATTTT
TRBV6-5	TRBJ1-1	.	TRBD1	CASSYGQEGTEAFF	TGTGCCAGCAGTTACGGACAGGAGGGGACTGAAGCTTTCTTT
TRBV2	TRBJ1-5	.	TRBD1	CASSTQGARNQPQHF	TGTGCCAGCAGTACACAGGGGGCACGCAATCAGCCCCAGCATTTT
TRBV6-5	TRBJ2-7	.	TRBD1	CASSRQGLSSYEQYF	TGTGCCAGCAGTCGACAGGGGCTATCGTCCTACGAGCAGTACTTC
TRBV6-5	TRBJ2-3	once	TRBD1	CASRRQGADTQYF	TGTGCCAGCAGAAGACAGGGGGCAGATACGCAGTATTTT
TRBV12-5	TRBJ2-5	.	.	CASGLAPRDSQEETQYF	TGTGCTAGTGGTTTGGCACCCCGGGACTCGCAAGAAGAGACCCAGTACTTC
TRBV5-4	TRBJ1-1	.	.	CASSFAGPTNTEAFF	TGTGCCAGCAGCTTTGCGGGACCGACGAACACTGAAGCTTTCTTT
TRBV7-2	TRBJ1-2	.	.	CASSLVSPGNYGYTF	TGTGCCAGCAGCTTAGTTTCTCCGGGGAACTATGGCTACACCTTC
TRBV7-2	TRBJ1-5	.	.	CASSLVGGSGNQPQHF	TGTGCCAGCAGCTTAGTTGGGGGGAGCGGCAATCAGCCCCAGCATTTT